This T cell receptor beta chain was retrieved from a study of T cell repertoires in cytomegalovirus infection. The wider study: Public TCR beta signatures provided an indication of both CMV infection and a matching HLA type.

Notes on this clonotype: Its specificity is not known.

CDR1 is DFQATT and CDR2 is SNEGSKA in the germline V gene (reference sequence). V lost 0 bases and J lost 5; bases outside the gene matches: 9. The CDR3 runs to 17 residues. TCRdb ran MiXCR on the reads and lists one entry per CDR3 protein. This table has about 360,000 distinct CDR3 sequences, approximately 18% appearing once. Notes on the study in general: HLA-C-restricted CMV clonotypes gave the most frequent clonotype in two of eight donors. Cumulative public TCR beta family frequency identified CMV carriers with the relevant HLA.

Sequencing was performed on PBMCs. The TCR comes from a human donor in good health (CMV status not recorded). Some clones in this sample may be carry-over from other donors' samples. The V call is TRBV20-1, the J call TRBJ2-5; 13 bases align to TRBD2. In DNA, the CDR3 is TGCAGTGCTAGAGATCGTACTAGCGGGAGGGCCGGCGAGACCCAGTACTTC. Translating it yields CSARDRTSGRAGETQYF.